This entry features one T cell receptor beta chain sequence. The antigen it binds to is not known. The sample holds no much larger clone one base away, and base qualities are not on file. This entry comes from a study of blood T cell repertoires in COVID-19 (dated by TCRdb to 2019 to 2021). Looking at the study overall: Samples from collaborators originated in the United States, Italy and Spain and spanned both the acute and convalescent phases of COVID-19. A de-identified subject ID, COVID-19 status, age in years and sex were almost always included in the sample metadata. The prospective study material was composed of cDNA or gDNA derived from T cells, B-cell-depleted T cells, or PBMCs. Where available, HLA class I and class II types were obtained from metadata supplied by the sample provider rather than from assay-based typing. The repertoires were made available in a free public database intended to serve as a resource for research on the immune response to SARS-CoV-2. The samples were drawn from two sources: the first 160 participants of the ongoing ImmuneRACE study, and 1,000 to 1,500 subjects contributed by 6 global collaborators. Deeply sampled blood TCRbeta repertoires from subjects exposed to, actively infected with, or recovered from COVID-19 were included in the dataset.

The immunoSEQ Assay, a bias-controlled multiplex PCR, was used to amplify TCRbeta CDR3 regions from genomic DNA. For the original study's pipeline: Nucleated cell counts per sample were estimated from amplification of reference gene primers within the assay. To quantify the absolute abundance of each unique TCRbeta CDR3 rearrangement, sequence reads were collapsed and filtered. For each sample, productive Simpson clonality was calculated as the square root of Simpson's diversity index over productive rearrangements. The source is immuneACCESS, and TCRdb retained only in-frame sequences with V and J called. Part of the clones is not carried over; for the studies checked, unresolved V genes explain less than half of this, and the remainder is unexplained. Clone size and V and J calls were adopted from that table, with D and trimming inferred from the DNA. The sample table records approximately 400,000 clones; 70% to 90% of these occur just once. The ten most abundant clones make up 1.3% of the sample.

Taken from cysteine to phenylalanine, the CDR3 has 14 residues. Kept here is only the CDR3 DNA, which spans 42 bases and is read in frame from base 1. CDR1 and CDR2, per the germline V gene (reference sequence), are SEHNR and FQNEAQ. For this chain, trimming is 7 bases at the V end and 4 bases at the J end, and the number of junction bases without a gene match is 8. Participants in the prospective study were aged roughly 18 to 89 years, lived in 20 to 25 United States geographic areas, and enrolled through a virtual design. In the prospective study, cohorts were assigned on the basis of participant-reported clinical history obtained from a screening survey and a study questionnaire. Recovered participants in ImmuneRACE Cohort 3 were defined by two consecutive negative NP/OP PCR tests, clearance by a healthcare professional, or resolution of symptoms. In the prospective study, mobile phlebotomists collected whole blood, serum and a nasopharyngeal or oropharyngeal swab from each participant. Participants in the prospective study had the option to provide additional blood draws and questionnaires over an approximately 2-month period. Before DNA extraction, prospective study blood samples were shipped either frozen or at room temperature.

Summary of the overall study and its limitations: The amount of clinical and demographic metadata varied by source and participant and was provided uncurated.

The rearrangement joined TRBV7-9 to TRBJ1-2, and 8 bases in between align with TRBD1. The receptor comes from a man aged 25-45 years who had recovered from COVID-19. The sequenced sample was PBMCs or T cells enriched from blood (not recorded which). The CDR3 protein: CASTDAGQVYGYTF. The sequence in DNA is TGTGCCAGCACAGACGCGGGACAGGTCTATGGCTACACCTTC.